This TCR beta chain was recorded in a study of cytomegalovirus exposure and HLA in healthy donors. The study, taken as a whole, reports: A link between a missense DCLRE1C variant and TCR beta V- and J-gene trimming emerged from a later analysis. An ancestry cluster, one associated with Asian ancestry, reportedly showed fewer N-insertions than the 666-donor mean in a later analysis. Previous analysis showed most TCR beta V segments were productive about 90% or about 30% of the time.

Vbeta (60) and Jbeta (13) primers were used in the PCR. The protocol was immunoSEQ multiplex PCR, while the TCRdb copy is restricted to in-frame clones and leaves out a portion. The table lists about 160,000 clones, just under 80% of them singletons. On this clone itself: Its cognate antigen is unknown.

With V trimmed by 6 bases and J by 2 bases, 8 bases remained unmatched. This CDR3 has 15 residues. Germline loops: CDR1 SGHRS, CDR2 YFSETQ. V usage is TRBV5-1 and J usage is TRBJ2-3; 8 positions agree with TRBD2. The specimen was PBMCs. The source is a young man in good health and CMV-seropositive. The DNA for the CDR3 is TGCGCCAGCACTCACGGGGGGGCCTCCACAGATACGCAGTATTTT. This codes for CASTHGGASTDTQYF. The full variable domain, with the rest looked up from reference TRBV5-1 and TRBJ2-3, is KAGVTQTPRYLIKTRGQQVTLSCSPISGHRSVSWYQQTPGQGLQFLFEYFSETQRNKGNFPGRFSGRQFSNSRSEMNVSTLELGDSALYLCASTHGGASTDTQYFGPGTRLTVL.